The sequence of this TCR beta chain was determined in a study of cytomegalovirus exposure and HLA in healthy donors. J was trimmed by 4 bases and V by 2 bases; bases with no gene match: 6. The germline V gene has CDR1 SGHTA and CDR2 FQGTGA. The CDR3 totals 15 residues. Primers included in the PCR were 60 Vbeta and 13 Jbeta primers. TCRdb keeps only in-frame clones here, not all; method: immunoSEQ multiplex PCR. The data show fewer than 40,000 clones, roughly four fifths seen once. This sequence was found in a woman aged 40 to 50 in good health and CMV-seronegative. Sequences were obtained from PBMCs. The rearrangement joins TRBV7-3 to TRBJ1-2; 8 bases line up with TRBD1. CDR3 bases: TGTGCCAGCAGCTTATCCGGGACAGGCCCCTATGGCTACACCTTC. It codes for CASSLSGTGPYGYTF.